Below are 14 T cell receptor beta chains sequenced from a single sample in a study of T cells in Graves' hyperthyroidism and ophthalmopathy. The CDR3 regions of TCR beta were amplified from RNA transcripts. RT-PCR in the first round (using the HTBI primer set) targeted the TCR CDR3. From the multiplex PCR reads, TCRdb called clonotypes with MiXCR, one entry per CDR3 protein. The table shows hundreds of thousands of distinct CDR3 sequences, with approximately 20% occurring only once. The sample was blood. These TCRs come from a man aged 35 to 55 with Graves' ophthalmopathy.

CDR3 sequence reads: CASSFRLGSDTQYF. The CDR3 DNA follows: TGCGCCAGCAGCTTCAGACTAGGATCAGATACGCAGTATTTT. The chain is built from TRBV4-1 and TRBJ2-3; D possibly corresponds to TRBD2 (6 bases). V lost 5 bases and J 4 bases, leaving 13 bases between the germline ends. This CDR3 contains 14 residues. CDR1 and CDR2 (germline): MGHRA, YSYEKL.

This clonotype showed up just a few times. The chain employs TRBV27 and TRBJ1-3; TRBD1 is a possible D gene (5 bases). Per the germline V gene, CDR1 is MNHEY and CDR2 is SMNVEV (reference sequence). The CDR3 is made up of 17 amino acids. The V end lost 1 base, the J end lost 0 bases, and 13 bases lay between the germline ends. The CDR3 here is CASSLFGRGLSGNTIYF. The CDR3 DNA reads as TGTGCCAGCAGTTTATTTGGACGGGGCCTCTCTGGAAACACCATATATTTT.

This clonotype has a count of ten or more. The V and J genes are TRBV20-1 and TRBJ2-1; D remains ambiguous. Trimming took 6 bases from V and 8 from J, leaving 11 bases between them. The germline V gene encodes CDR1 DFQATT and CDR2 SNEGSKA (reference sequence). CDR3 length: 11 residues. DNA of the CDR3: TGCAGTGCCCCCTCGAGCTATGAGCAGTTCTTC. It codes for CSAPSSYEQFF.

The chain employs TRBV2 and TRBJ2-1; possibly TRBD1 for D (5 bases). The V gene lost 4 bases and the J gene lost 0 bases, with 7 bases spanning the gap. This CDR3 contains 14 residues. The germline CDR1 and CDR2 sequences are SNHLY and FYNNEI. DNA of the CDR3: TGTGCCAGCAGTGGACAGACCTCCTACAATGAGCAGTTCTTC. Residues: CASSGQTSYNEQFF.

This clonotype was seen many times. The genes are TRBV5-6 and TRBJ2-7, with D possibly called TRBD1 or TRBD2 (5 bases each). CDR3 length: 13 residues. Trimming took off 5 bases at V and 2 bases at J, with 11 bases between the two ends. Germline V lookup: CDR1 SGHDT, CDR2 YYEEEE. The CDR3 loop reads CASSSGRAYEQYF. The CDR3 nucleotides read TGTGCCAGCAGTTCAGGGCGGGCCTACGAGCAGTACTTC.

V gene TRBV20-1 combines with J gene TRBJ2-1; no firm D call. The V end lost 6 bases, the J end lost 1 base, and 10 bases lay between the germline ends. The germline gives CDR1 DFQATT, CDR2 SNEGSKA (reference sequence). The CDR3 spans 13 residues. The CDR3 bases are TGCAGTGCCCTCCTAGGGTCCTACAATGAGCAGTTCTTC. This gives the protein CSALLGSYNEQFF.

This clonotype was seen many times. CDR3 sequence: CASSPFTGSSYNEQFF. The CDR3 coding sequence is TGTGCCAGCAGCCCCTTTACGGGGAGCTCCTACAATGAGCAGTTCTTC. The rearrangement uses TRBV7-9 and TRBJ2-1, with a tentative D call TRBD2 (5 bases). The germline V gene encodes CDR1 SEHNR and CDR2 FQNEAQ (reference sequence). V was shortened by 5 bases and J by 0 bases, with 14 bases between the two germline ends. The CDR3 is made up of 16 amino acids.

This clonotype was detected a few times. This sequence joins TRBV7-2 and TRBJ2-7, with 8 positions matching TRBD1. Germline CDR1 and CDR2: SGHTA and FQGNSA. The CDR3 is 15 residues long. With V trimmed by 4 bases and J by 1 base, 6 bases remained unmatched. The CDR3 DNA is TGTGCCAGCAGCTACGGACAGGGAAGATCCTACGAGCAGTACTTC. Its translation is CASSYGQGRSYEQYF.

The CDR3 region is CASSQWGAETQYF. As DNA, the CDR3 is TGTGCCAGCAGCCAATGGGGTGCGGAGACCCAGTACTTC. The V and J genes are TRBV14 and TRBJ2-5; D not resolved. Germline values: CDR1 SGHDN, CDR2 FVKESK. V gave up 2 bases and J gave up 5 bases, with 9 bases separating them. The CDR3 is 13 amino acids.

Remarks on this clonotype: The junction departs from germline at one end; a sequencing error may be responsible. V gene TRBV6-2 or TRBV6-3 combines with J gene TRBJ2-1; 9 bases agree with TRBD1. The CDR3 sequence is 14 residues long. CDR1 and CDR2 (germline): MNHEY, SVGEGT. CDR3 nucleotide sequence: TGTGCCAGCAGACGGGACAGGGCCTACAATGAGCAGTCCTTC. This translates into CASRRDRAYNEQSF.

This clonotype appeared a few times. This chain links TRBV3-1 with TRBJ2-5, with 10 bases aligning to TRBD1. Unmatched junction bases numbered 7, after V lost 4 bases and J lost 2 bases. From germline, CDR1 is LGHDT and CDR2 YNNKEL (reference sequence). This CDR3 has 16 residues. This CDR3 reads CASSRPGQGPQETQYF. The CDR3 bases are TGTGCCAGCAGCCGACCGGGACAGGGGCCTCAAGAGACCCAGTACTTC.

This clonotype appeared once. A read error may explain this, as a much larger clone is one base away. The gene calls are TRBV12-3 or TRBV12-4 and TRBJ1-2; D gene unclear. CDR3 size: 13 residues. DNA of the CDR3: TGTGCCAGCCGTTTAGAGACCCACTATGGCTACACCTTC. Encoded protein: CASRLETHYGYTF.

There are many counts of this clonotype. The chain couples TRBV7-2 to TRBJ2-1; TRBD2 agrees at 9 bases. Unmatched junction bases numbered 19, after V lost 11 bases and J lost 5 bases. CDR1 is SGHTA and CDR2 is FQGNSA in the germline V gene. This CDR3 has 17 residues. The CDR3 DNA follows: TGTGCCCTCCGCAGGCTAGCGGGGACCACTCATAACAATGAGCAGTTCTTC. Amino acids: CALRRLAGTTHNNEQFF.

This clonotype has a count of ten or more. This CDR3 is CASRRGGQGAGETQYF. CDR3 nucleotide sequence: TGTGCCAGCAGAAGAGGTGGACAGGGGGCGGGAGAGACCCAGTACTTC. V usage is TRBV27 and J usage is TRBJ2-5; the match to TRBD1 covers 11 bases. After removal of 6 bases from V and 4 bases from J, the junction contained 10 bases not matched to a gene. CDR1 MNHEY and CDR2 SMNVEV come from the germline V gene (reference sequence). The CDR3 is made up of 16 amino acids.